The 11 T cell receptor beta chains reported below all come from one sample, sequenced in a study of OX40 agonist ivuxolimab in advanced cancers. TCRdb's table, derived via immunoSEQ multiplex PCR, lists solely in-frame clones and lacks some. The sample shows about 50,000 clones, 82% of them seen only once. The sequencing used CD4+ or CD8+ T cells sorted from blood, collected in a trial of the OX40 agonist ivuxolimab. Receptors originate from an adult with an advanced solid tumor such as melanoma, head and neck, liver or kidney cancer.

In this sample, this clone turned up a few times. V gene TRBV19 combines with J gene TRBJ1-5; TRBD1 might be the D (6 bases). CDR1 LNHDA and CDR2 SQIVND come from the germline V gene (reference sequence). Trimming took 1 base from V and 7 from J, leaving 8 bases between them. The CDR3 is 13 residues long. DNA for the CDR3: TGTGCCAGTAGTATAGGGACAGCCCAGCCCCAGCATTTT. Its protein is CASSIGTAQPQHF.

This clone was seen a few times. This chain uses TRBV5-6 with TRBJ2-2, with 7 bases that match TRBD2. Trimming took 4 bases from V and 7 from J; bases not matched to a gene: 7. The CDR3 has 14 amino acids. The germline V gene encodes CDR1 SGHDT and CDR2 YYEEEE. CDR3: CASSHGTNGGELFF. DNA for the CDR3: TGTGCCAGCAGCCACGGGACTAATGGCGGGGAGCTGTTTTTT.

V usage is TRBV5-1 and J usage is TRBJ2-1; D is uncertain. V was clipped by 0 bases and J by 0 bases, with 7 bases between them. This CDR3 contains 15 residues. Germline CDR1 reads SGHRS; CDR2 reads YFSETQ. CDR3 nucleotides: TGCGCCAGCAGCTTGGACGGATTCTCCTACAATGAGCAGTTCTTC. Its protein product is CASSLDGFSYNEQFF.

This chain uses TRBV12-5 with TRBJ1-1, with D unresolved. The V gene's germline CDR1 is LGHNT and CDR2 FRNRAP. The CDR3 is 14 residues long. The V end was cut by 7 bases, the J end by 0 bases, with 12 bases between. CDR3: CASEIAGLNTEAFF. The CDR3 nucleotides are TGTGCTAGTGAAATAGCAGGCTTGAACACTGAAGCTTTCTTT.

The chain joins TRBV11-3 to TRBJ1-1; no clear D. Germline assignment: CDR1 SGHNT and CDR2 YENEEA. V was trimmed by 2 bases and J by 3 bases, leaving 10 bases between them. This CDR3 region has 14 residues. The CDR3 DNA follows: TGTGCCAGCAGCTTAAACGGGGAGTACACTGAAGCTTTCTTT. Protein: CASSLNGEYTEAFF.

The chain couples TRBV6-5 to TRBJ1-3; D uncertain. V gave up 8 bases and J gave up 0 bases, with 14 bases separating them. The germline CDR1 and CDR2 sequences are MNHEY and SVGAGI. This CDR3 has 15 amino acids. CDR3 sequence reads: CASSRTPDSGNTIYF. CDR3 sequence (DNA): TGTGCCAGCTCTCGGACCCCCGACTCTGGAAACACCATATATTTT.

V gene TRBV10-3 combines with J gene TRBJ1-2; 7 nucleotides agree with TRBD1. V shed 7 bases, J shed 4 bases, and the junction held 12 bases outside the gene matches. The CDR3 totals 15 residues. The germline gives CDR1 ENHRY, CDR2 SYGVKD. CDR3 coding DNA: TGTGCCATCAATTTCTATCCAGGGGGGAGCTATGGCTACACCTTC. As protein: CAINFYPGGSYGYTF.

The chain employs TRBV30 and TRBJ2-7; 9 bases agree with TRBD1. Germline V lookup: CDR1 GTSNPN, CDR2 SVGIG (reference sequence). The CDR3 has 13 residues. V lost 1 base to trimming and J lost 6 bases; unmatched junction nucleotides: 4. Here the CDR3 reads CAWSDRGRGEQYF. The CDR3 DNA follows: TGTGCCTGGAGTGACAGGGGGCGCGGCGAGCAGTACTTC.

The chain has TRBV4-1 and TRBJ1-1, with 9 bases identical to TRBD1. Germline V gives CDR1 MGHRA, CDR2 YSYEKL. V dropped 5 bases and J dropped 6; count of bases not matched to a gene: 10. The CDR3 spans 15 residues. CDR3 protein: CASSTTDRGVAEAFF. The CDR3 nucleotides read TGCGCCAGCAGCACCACCGACAGGGGGGTCGCTGAAGCTTTCTTT.

The chain joins TRBV19 to TRBJ2-7; 11 bases are shared with TRBD2. The germline CDR1 and CDR2 sequences are LNHDA and SQIVND (reference sequence). Unmatched junction bases numbered 2, after V lost 5 bases and J lost 2 bases. This CDR3 has 14 residues. This chain's CDR3 is CASSVGLAAYEQYF. The DNA of the CDR3 is TGTGCCAGTAGTGTGGGACTAGCGGCCTACGAGCAGTACTTC. Combining the CDR3 with reference TRBV19 and TRBJ2-7 gives the whole variable domain DGGITQSPKYLFRKEGQNVTLSCEQNLNHDAMYWYRQDPGQGLRLIYYSQIVNDFQKGDIAEGYSVSREKKESFPLTVTSAQKNPTAFYLCASSVGLAAYEQYFGPGTRLTVT.

V and J are TRBV4-3 and TRBJ1-4; D is perhaps TRBD1 (5 bases). Per the germline V gene, CDR1 is LGHNA and CDR2 is YSLEER. The CDR3 runs to 14 residues. V dropped 3 bases and J dropped 8 bases, with 13 bases sitting between them. As DNA, the CDR3 is TGCGCCAGCAGCCAGGCGTTGGGGGGGGAAAAACTGTTTTTT. This translates into CASSQALGGEKLFF.